The present entry profiles one T cell receptor beta chain with its context. Repertoires were generated with immunoSEQ multiplex PCR, while TCRdb's copy carries only in-frame clones and drops some. The top ten hold more than 30% of the sample, which has approximately 710,000 clones, about nine tenths seen once. Participating donors were healthy, HIV-negative adults free of recent acute infections or vaccinations. Combining CD45RO+ cells with CCR7-negative CD45RA+ TemRA cells gave CD8 memory. This entry is derived from a study of shared clonotypes between healthy human individuals. Study summary: Serving as donors were two women and three men, whose ages spanned 18 to 49. The plates for each donor numbered three CD4 naive, three CD4 memory, two CD8 naive and one CD8 memory.

CDR3 size: 14 residues. CDR1 is SGHRS and CDR2 is YFSETQ in the germline V gene. V was clipped by 0 bases and J by 8 bases; unmatched bases: 3. This rearrangement joins TRBV5-1 to TRBJ2-1; 9 positions match TRBD1. The receptor was derived from a man aged 18 to 30 in good health. Some clones in this sample may be carry-over from other donors' samples. Material: memory CD8+ T cells from PBMCs. Indicated subset: CD45RO+ cells pooled with CCR7-negative TemRA cells. CDR3 sequence: CASSLGTGDHEQFF. The DNA for the CDR3 is TGCGCCAGCAGCTTGGGGACAGGGGACCATGAGCAGTTCTTC.